The T cell receptor (beta chain) under discussion was sequenced for a study of control samples from healthy donors and cancer patients. Germline V lookup: CDR1 SNHLY, CDR2 FYNNEI. This CDR3 spans 15 amino acids. V shed 2 bases and J shed 8 bases, with 18 bases lying between them. TCRdb's copy holds only in-frame clones and misses some; the assay was immunoSEQ multiplex PCR. The sample has around 200,000 clones, 85% to 95% seen once. This sequence was found in a man between 18 and 29 years old in good health. The chain combines TRBV2 with TRBJ1-1, with a possible D match to TRBD1 (5 bases). The sequenced sample consisted of blood. The CDR3 nucleotides are TGTGCCAGCAGTGAAAGGGTATGGGGGTACGAAGAAGCTTTCTTT. It yields the protein CASSERVWGYEEAFF.